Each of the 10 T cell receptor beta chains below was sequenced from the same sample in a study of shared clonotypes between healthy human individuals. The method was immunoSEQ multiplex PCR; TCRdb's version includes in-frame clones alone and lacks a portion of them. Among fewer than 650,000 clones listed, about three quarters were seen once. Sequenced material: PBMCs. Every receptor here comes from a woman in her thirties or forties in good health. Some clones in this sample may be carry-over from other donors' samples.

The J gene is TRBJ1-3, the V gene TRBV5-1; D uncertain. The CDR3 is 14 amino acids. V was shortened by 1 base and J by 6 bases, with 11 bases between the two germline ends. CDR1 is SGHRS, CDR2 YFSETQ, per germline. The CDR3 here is CASSLSGRANTIYF. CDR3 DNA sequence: TGCGCCAGCAGCTTGTCCGGACGGGCAAACACCATATATTTT. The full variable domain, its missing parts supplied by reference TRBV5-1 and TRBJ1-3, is KAGVTQTPRYLIKTRGQQVTLSCSPISGHRSVSWYQQTPGQGLQFLFEYFSETQRNKGNFPGRFSGRQFSNSRSEMNVSTLELGDSALYLCASSLSGRANTIYFGEGSWLTVV.

The CDR3 bases are TGTGCCAGCAGCCACTTGGGACTAGCTCCGGGCGAGCAGTACTTC. This encodes CASSHLGLAPGEQYF. The chain carries TRBV7-2 and TRBJ2-7, with 9 bases lining up with TRBD2. The CDR3 spans 15 residues. With V trimmed by 5 bases and J by 6 bases, 11 bases remained unmatched. CDR1 is SGHTA, CDR2 FQGNSA, per germline.

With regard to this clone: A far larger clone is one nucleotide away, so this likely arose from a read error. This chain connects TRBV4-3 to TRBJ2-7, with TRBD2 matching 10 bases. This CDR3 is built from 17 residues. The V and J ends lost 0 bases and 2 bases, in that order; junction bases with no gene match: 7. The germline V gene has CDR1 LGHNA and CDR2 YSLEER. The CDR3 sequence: CASSQESPAGGPYEQYF. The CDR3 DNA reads TGCGCCAGCAGCCAAGAAAGCCCAGCGGGAGGGCCCTACGAGCAGTACTTC.

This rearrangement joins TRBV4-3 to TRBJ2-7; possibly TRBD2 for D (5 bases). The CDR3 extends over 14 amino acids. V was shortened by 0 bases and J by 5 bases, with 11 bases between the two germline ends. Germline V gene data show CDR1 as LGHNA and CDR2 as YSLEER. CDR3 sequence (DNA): TGCGCCAGCAGCCAAGATTTCACTAGTAACGAGCAGTACTTC. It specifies CASSQDFTSNEQYF.

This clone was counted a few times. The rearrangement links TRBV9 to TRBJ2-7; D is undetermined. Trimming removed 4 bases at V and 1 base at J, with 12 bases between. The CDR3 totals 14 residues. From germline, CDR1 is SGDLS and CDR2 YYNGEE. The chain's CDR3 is CASSPRPRSYEQYF. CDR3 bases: TGTGCCAGCAGCCCCCGACCCCGATCCTACGAGCAGTACTTC.

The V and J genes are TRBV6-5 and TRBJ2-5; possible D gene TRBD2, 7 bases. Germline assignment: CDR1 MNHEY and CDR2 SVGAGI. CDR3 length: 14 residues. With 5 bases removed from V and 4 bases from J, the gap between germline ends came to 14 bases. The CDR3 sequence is CASSPRGGAETQYF. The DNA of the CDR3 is TGTGCCAGCAGTCCCCGAGGGGGGGCAGAGACCCAGTACTTC.

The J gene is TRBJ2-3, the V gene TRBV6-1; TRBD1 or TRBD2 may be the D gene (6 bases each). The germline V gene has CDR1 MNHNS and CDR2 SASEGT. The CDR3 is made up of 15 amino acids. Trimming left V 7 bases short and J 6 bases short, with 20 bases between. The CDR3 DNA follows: TGTGCCAGCATCCCTGAGGAGGGGGGTCGGGATACGCAGTATTTT. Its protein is CASIPEEGGRDTQYF.

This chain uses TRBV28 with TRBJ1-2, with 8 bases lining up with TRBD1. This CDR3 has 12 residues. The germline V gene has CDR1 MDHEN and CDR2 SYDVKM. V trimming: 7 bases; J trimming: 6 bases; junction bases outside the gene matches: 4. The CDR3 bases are TGTGCCAGCATCGGACAGGGTGATGGCTACACCTTC. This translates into CASIGQGDGYTF.

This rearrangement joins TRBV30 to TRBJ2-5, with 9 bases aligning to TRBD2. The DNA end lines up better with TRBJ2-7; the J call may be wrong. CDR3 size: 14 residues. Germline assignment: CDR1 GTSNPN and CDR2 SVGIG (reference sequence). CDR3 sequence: CAWSYSGRSREQYF. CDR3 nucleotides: TGTGCCTGGAGTTATAGCGGGAGATCGCGCGAGCAGTACTTC.

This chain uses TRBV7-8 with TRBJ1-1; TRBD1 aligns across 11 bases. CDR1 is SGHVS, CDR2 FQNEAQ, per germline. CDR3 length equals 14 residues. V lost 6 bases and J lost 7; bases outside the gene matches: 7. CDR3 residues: CASRPDRGLVEAFF. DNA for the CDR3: TGTGCCAGCAGACCGGACAGGGGGCTAGTTGAAGCTTTCTTT.